Each of the 9 T cell receptor beta chains below was sequenced from the same sample in a study of OX40 agonist ivuxolimab in advanced cancers. The table came from immunoSEQ multiplex PCR; TCRdb's copy has only in-frame clones and leaves some out. The sample includes around 20,000 clones, approximately 84% of them seen just once. The specimen comprised CD4+ or CD8+ T cells sorted from blood, sampled in a trial of the OX40 agonist ivuxolimab. Receptor source: an adult with an advanced solid tumor such as melanoma, head and neck, liver or kidney cancer.

The rearrangement links TRBV5-4 to TRBJ1-4; TRBD1 matches 10 bases. The CDR3 is made up of 15 amino acids. The V gene end was trimmed by 4 bases and the J gene end by 5 bases; junction bases not matched to a gene: 5. Germline loops: CDR1 SGHNT, CDR2 YYREEE (reference sequence). The CDR3 sequence is CASSPGDRGNEKLFF. CDR3 in DNA: TGTGCCAGCAGCCCCGGGGACAGGGGAAATGAAAAACTGTTTTTT.

The V gene is TRBV7-8, the J gene TRBJ1-2; D unresolved. Germline V gene lookup returns CDR1 SGHVS and CDR2 FQNEAQ. This CDR3 is built from 14 residues. V lost 1 base to trimming and J lost 4 bases, with 10 bases between them. CDR3 sequence reads: CASSLGPLSYGYTF. The CDR3 nucleotides read TGTGCCAGCAGCTTAGGGCCCCTCTCCTATGGCTACACCTTC.

In this sample, this clone turned up once. The V gene is TRBV9, the J gene TRBJ1-2; 9 bases agree with TRBD1. This CDR3 is 14 amino acids long. Germline V lookup: CDR1 SGDLS, CDR2 YYNGEE. Unmatched junction bases numbered 6, after V lost 2 bases and J lost 7 bases. The CDR3 region is CASSVTGGFSGYTF. The CDR3 region has the DNA TGTGCCAGCAGCGTGACAGGGGGGTTCTCTGGCTACACCTTC.

The chain links TRBV9 to TRBJ1-1; TRBD1 is a possible D gene (5 bases). V lost 3 bases and J lost 4, with 19 bases in between. Germline V lookup: CDR1 SGDLS, CDR2 YYNGEE. The CDR3 is 16 amino acids. In DNA form, the CDR3 reads TGTGCCAGCAGCGGCCCGGGACGGGGGGGAAGCACTGAAGCTTTCTTT. This translates into CASSGPGRGGSTEAFF.

The chain uses TRBV11-2 and TRBJ2-5; perhaps TRBD1 as D (6 bases). The V end lost 5 bases, the J end lost 5 bases, and 18 bases lay between the germline ends. Germline CDR1 is SGHAT and CDR2 is FQNNGV. The CDR3 totals 15 residues. CDR3 bases: TGTGCCAGCAGCAAGGGGGTTATGGATTGGGAGACCCAGTACTTC. Translation: CASSKGVMDWETQYF.

This chain uses TRBV5-4 with TRBJ1-1; 9 bases agree with TRBD1. The trim removed 0 bases at V and 6 bases at J, leaving 6 bases unmatched. CDR1 SGHNT and CDR2 YYREEE come from the germline V gene (reference sequence). The CDR3 loop spans 15 amino acids. The CDR3 DNA reads as TGTGCCAGCAGCTTGGTAGGGACAGGGCGCCCTGAAGCTTTCTTT. Its protein is CASSLVGTGRPEAFF.

The chain combines TRBV2 with TRBJ1-1, with 8 bases identical to TRBD1. From germline, CDR1 is SNHLY and CDR2 FYNNEI. This CDR3 has 15 amino acids. With V trimmed by 5 bases and J by 0 bases, 5 bases remained unmatched. The CDR3 reads CASSYPTGVNTEAFF. The CDR3, as DNA: TGTGCCAGCAGTTACCCGACAGGGGTGAACACTGAAGCTTTCTTT.

Only one count was recorded for this clone. One junction end does not reproduce the germline sequence, and a read error may be involved. This chain connects TRBV7-7 to TRBJ2-1; TRBD1 or TRBD2 may be the D gene (6 bases each). The CDR3 sequence is 15 residues long. From germline, CDR1 is SSHAT and CDR2 FNYEAQ (reference sequence). The chain's CDR3 is CASSLEGGTNNEQFF. The CDR3 nucleotides read TGTGCTAGCAGCTTAGAGGGGGGCACTAACAATGAGCAGTTCTTC.

The rearrangement uses TRBV6-5 and TRBJ1-3; D call uncertain. Germline CDR1 reads MNHEY; CDR2 reads SVGAGI. The CDR3 contains 13 residues. Deletions cut 4 bases from V and 0 bases from J, with 4 bases between. CDR3 sequence reads: CASSSHSGNTIYF. CDR3 DNA sequence: TGTGCCAGCAGTTCCCACTCTGGAAACACCATATATTTT.